The 25 T cell receptor beta chains below all came from one sample that was sequenced in a study of T cell repertoires in cytomegalovirus infection. MiXCR was run by TCRdb on the reads, yielding one entry per CDR3 protein. The sample lists about 600,000 distinct CDR3 sequences, approximately 24% occurring once. The source material was CD8+ T cells from PBMCs. The origin of the receptors is a human donor in good health (CMV status not recorded). Some clones in this sample may be carry-over from other donors' samples.

This clonotype came up a few times. Here the CDR3 DNA reads TGTGCCAGCAGTGAAGCCGAAAACTGGACAGGGGGAAGCAATCAGCCCCAGCATTTT. This gives the protein CASSEAENWTGGSNQPQHF. The gene calls are TRBV6-1 and TRBJ1-5; TRBD1 agrees at 10 bases. This CDR3 has 19 residues. Per germline, CDR1 MNHNS and CDR2 SASEGT. Germline trimming cut 0 bases from V and 1 base from J; bases unmatched to any gene: 9.

This clonotype turned up a few times. The V gene is TRBV7-9, the J gene TRBJ2-7; 8 bases are a match to TRBD1. Germline V gene data show CDR1 as SEHNR and CDR2 as FQNEAQ (reference sequence). With V trimmed by 5 bases and J by 5 bases, 8 bases remained unmatched. The CDR3 totals 14 residues. The CDR3: CASSDGQGRDEQYV. The CDR3 DNA follows: TGTGCCAGCAGCGACGGACAGGGCAGGGACGAGCAGTACGTC.

The chain employs TRBV2 and TRBJ1-1; D gene unclear. V shed 8 bases and J shed 3 bases, with 13 bases lying between them. This CDR3 comprises 13 residues. Germline-derived CDR1 and CDR2 are SNHLY and FYNNEI. The CDR3 loop reads CASQRRVDTEAFF. The CDR3, as DNA: TGTGCCAGCCAGCGACGGGTGGACACTGAAGCTTTCTTT.

This clonotype was seen repeatedly, ten times or more. The CDR3 loop reads CASSSSTRGMDTGELFF. CDR3 bases: TGTGCCAGCAGCTCCTCCACGCGGGGGATGGACACCGGGGAGCTGTTTTTT. This chain connects TRBV7-9 to TRBJ2-2; 7 bases are a match to TRBD2. Germline V CDR1 and CDR2: SEHNR, FQNEAQ (reference sequence). Trimming cost V 4 bases and J 3 bases; bases outside gene matches: 11. The CDR3 is 17 residues long.

The chain uses TRBV20-1 and TRBJ2-7, with TRBD2 matching 8 bases. The CDR3 loop spans 14 amino acids. Per germline, CDR1 DFQATT and CDR2 SNEGSKA (reference sequence). V was pared by 0 bases and J by 2 bases, with 3 bases of the junction left unmatched. The CDR3 sequence: CSARENSGTYEQYV. CDR3 DNA: TGCAGTGCTAGAGAAAATAGCGGGACCTACGAGCAGTACGTC.

This clonotype occurred many times. The V gene is TRBV19, the J gene TRBJ1-1; perhaps TRBD1 as D (5 bases). Germline V gene lookup returns CDR1 LNHDA and CDR2 SQIVND (reference sequence). The germline V and J ends were trimmed by 9 bases and 10 bases, with 18 bases remaining between them. The CDR3 runs 12 residues. CDR3 residues: CASLGGGVVAFF. CDR3 nucleotide sequence: TGTGCCAGCCTTGGAGGAGGGGTAGTAGCTTTCTTT. The full variable domain, with the rest looked up from reference TRBV19 and TRBJ1-1, is DGGITQSPKYLFRKEGQNVTLSCEQNLNHDAMYWYRQDPGQGLRLIYYSQIVNDFQKGDIAEGYSVSREKKESFPLTVTSAQKNPTAFYLCASLGGGVVAFFGQGTRLTVV.

The chain recombines TRBV20-1 with TRBJ1-1; 8 bases are shared with TRBD1. Germline CDR1 DFQATT, CDR2 SNEGSKA (reference sequence). V dropped 6 bases and J dropped 1; count of bases not matched to a gene: 13. CDR3 size: 16 residues. The CDR3 nucleotides are TGCAGTGCCACTACCACTTCCGGGACAGGGAACACTGAAGCTTTCTTT. Residues: CSATTTSGTGNTEAFF.

The genes are TRBV29-1 and TRBJ1-1; D is possibly TRBD1 (6 bases). Germline V gene lookup returns CDR1 SQVTM and CDR2 ANQGSEA. This CDR3 has 13 residues. The germline V and J ends were trimmed by 2 bases and 8 bases, with 15 bases remaining between them. CDR3: CSVELMDRPEAFF. In DNA form, the CDR3 reads TGCAGCGTTGAACTTATGGACAGACCCGAAGCTTTCTTT.

The V gene is TRBV20-1, the J gene TRBJ1-6; TRBD1 agrees at 10 bases. The V gene end was trimmed by 0 bases and the J gene end by 7 bases; junction bases not matched to a gene: 6. Germline V gives CDR1 DFQATT, CDR2 SNEGSKA (reference sequence). This CDR3 region has 16 residues. The DNA of the CDR3 is TGCAGTGCTAGAGACCCGGGACAGGGGTTCAATTCACCCCTCCACTTT. Encoded protein: CSARDPGQGFNSPLHF.

This clonotype was observed many times. The chain couples TRBV12-3 or TRBV12-4 to TRBJ2-1; TRBD1 matches at 10 bases. The V gene end was trimmed by 6 bases and the J gene end by 2 bases; junction bases not matched to a gene: 4. There are 15 residues in the CDR3. CDR3 region: CASSLGTGAYNEQFF. Here the CDR3 DNA reads TGTGCCAGCAGCTTGGGGACAGGGGCCTACAATGAGCAGTTCTTC.

This clonotype was counted at least ten times. The V and J genes are TRBV28 and TRBJ1-1; D is uncertain. The CDR3 extends over 16 amino acids. The germline CDR1 and CDR2 sequences are MDHEN and SYDVKM. V dropped 6 bases and J dropped 5 bases, with 22 bases sitting between them. CDR3 sequence: CASSYPSSSPGTEAFF. CDR3 nucleotides: TGTGCCAGCAGCTATCCCTCTTCCTCCCCCGGGACTGAAGCTTTCTTT.

This clonotype came up many times. This sequence joins TRBV7-2 and TRBJ1-2; no firm D call. CDR3 length: 15 residues. Trimming shortened V by 7 bases and J by 3 bases, and 18 bases separated the two germline ends. Germline V CDR1 and CDR2: SGHTA, FQGNSA. The CDR3 sequence is CASTPPRSGYYGYTF. The CDR3 DNA reads TGTGCCAGCACCCCCCCTCGTTCTGGGTACTATGGCTACACCTTC.

In DNA, the CDR3 is TGTGCCAGCAGCCCCTCGAGCGCGGGGGGGCTTCGGGAGCAGTTCTTC. Translation gives CASSPSSAGGLREQFF. The V gene is TRBV7-9, the J gene TRBJ2-1; 9 bases map to TRBD2. The CDR3 is 16 amino acids. Germline V CDR1 and CDR2: SEHNR, FQNEAQ (reference sequence). Germline trimming cut 5 bases from V and 10 bases from J; bases unmatched to any gene: 15.

This chain connects TRBV4-1 to TRBJ2-3; 8 bases agree with TRBD2. There are 16 residues in the CDR3. CDR1 is MGHRA and CDR2 is YSYEKL in the germline V gene. After removal of 1 base from V and 2 bases from J, the junction contained 5 bases not matched to a gene. In DNA, the CDR3 is TGCGCCAGCAGCCAAGTCTCGGGGGGGGCCACAGATACGCAGTATTTT. Amino acids: CASSQVSGGATDTQYF.

V gene TRBV6-5 combines with J gene TRBJ1-1; D remains ambiguous. Germline values: CDR1 MNHEY, CDR2 SVGAGI. The CDR3 is 13 amino acids. The germline V and J ends were trimmed by 6 bases and 0 bases, with 8 bases remaining between them. In DNA form, the CDR3 reads TGTGCCAGCAGGGCTTCAATGAACACTGAAGCTTTCTTT. Translation gives CASRASMNTEAFF.

In its sample, this clonotype was seen a few times. The chain uses TRBV12-3 or TRBV12-4 and TRBJ2-1, with 7 bases lining up with TRBD1. CDR3 size: 12 residues. Germline trimming cut 6 bases from V and 8 bases from J; bases unmatched to any gene: 4. CDR3 protein: CASRPGTDEQFF. The CDR3 nucleotides are TGTGCCAGCAGACCCGGGACAGATGAGCAGTTCTTC.

The rearrangement joins TRBV4-1 to TRBJ1-1; D not certain. Trimming took off 0 bases at V and 2 bases at J, with 13 bases between the two ends. In germline, CDR1 is MGHRA, CDR2 YSYEKL. This CDR3 is built from 16 residues. The CDR3 is CASSQDQSSPNTEAFF. CDR3 bases: TGCGCCAGCAGCCAAGACCAGTCCTCTCCTAACACTGAAGCTTTCTTT.

Worth noting for this clonotype: This clone may be a read error of a much larger clone one base away. In DNA, the CDR3 is TGTGTCAGCACCATCACGGGGGGGCAGCCCCAGCATTTT. Protein product: CVSTITGGQPQHF. The J gene is TRBJ1-5, the V gene TRBV28, with D possibly being TRBD1 (5 bases). The V gene's germline CDR1 is MDHEN and CDR2 SYDVKM. The CDR3 contains 13 residues.

The chain is built from TRBV5-5 and TRBJ2-1; 11 bases match TRBD2. The V gene's germline CDR1 is SGHKS and CDR2 YYEKEE (reference sequence). The CDR3 runs to 14 residues. With V trimmed by 6 bases and J by 7 bases, 6 bases remained unmatched. CDR3 sequence reads: CASIISGGANEQFF. The CDR3 DNA sequence: TGTGCCAGCATCATTAGCGGGGGGGCGAATGAGCAGTTCTTC.

About this clonotype itself: A much more abundant neighbour one base away suggests this may be a read error. The V and J genes are TRBV4-1 and TRBJ1-1; D not resolved. The germline V and J ends were trimmed by 1 base and 3 bases, with 6 bases remaining between them. CDR3 length: 13 amino acids. Germline lookup yields CDR1 MGHRA and CDR2 YSYEKL. CDR3 sequence: CASSQAGDTEAFF. The CDR3 nucleotides read TGCGCCAGCAGCCAAGCCGGGGACACTGAAGCTTTCTTT.

A word on this clonotype: A read error may be the cause here, since a much bigger clone is one base away. V and J are TRBV7-9 and TRBJ1-1; the D is unclear. This CDR3 has 15 residues. V was pared by 8 bases and J by 0 bases, with 16 bases between. The germline CDR1 and CDR2 sequences are SEHNR and FQNEAQ (reference sequence). The CDR3 protein is CASGEGGRMNTEAFF. Written as DNA, the CDR3 is TGTGCCAGCGGCGAGGGCGGGCGAATGAACACTGAAGCTTTCTTT.

A few counts support this clonotype. The chain combines TRBV6-5 with TRBJ1-1; D call uncertain. Trimming cost V 2 bases and J 1 base, with 23 bases left between them. This CDR3 comprises 19 residues. Germline CDR1 MNHEY, CDR2 SVGAGI. DNA of the CDR3: TGTGCCAGCAGTTACGGATTAGGGCCCAAACTTAATGAGAACACTGAAGCTTTCTTT. This sequence encodes CASSYGLGPKLNENTEAFF.

This clonotype has just one count. V and J are TRBV27 and TRBJ2-7, with D uncertain. V was trimmed by 2 bases and J by 1 base, leaving 6 bases between them. Germline V gene lookup returns CDR1 MNHEY and CDR2 SMNVEV (reference sequence). The CDR3 contains 13 residues. In DNA form, the CDR3 reads TGTGCCAGCAGTTTAAAGGGATCCTACGAGCAGTACTTC. This sequence encodes CASSLKGSYEQYF.

V and J are TRBV5-6 and TRBJ1-2; the match to TRBD1 covers 11 bases. Trimming cost V 3 bases and J 6 bases; bases outside gene matches: 10. This CDR3 has 16 amino acids. The germline V gene encodes CDR1 SGHDT and CDR2 YYEEEE. CDR3 sequence: CASSSAVLDRGHGYTF. CDR3 in DNA: TGTGCCAGCAGCTCCGCGGTTTTGGACAGGGGGCATGGCTACACCTTC.

This clonotype has at least ten counts. The CDR3 sequence: CASSRIQEFAFF. In DNA, the CDR3 is TGTGCCAGCAGCCGGATACAGGAATTTGCTTTCTTT. The chain uses TRBV7-9 and TRBJ1-1, with D maybe TRBD1 (5 bases). The CDR3 length is 12 residues. V lost 5 bases and J 11 bases, leaving 15 bases between the germline ends. The V gene's germline CDR1 is SEHNR and CDR2 FQNEAQ (reference sequence).